The clone carrying this T cell receptor (beta chain) has a count of ten or more. Antigen: not known. V gave up 1 base and J gave up 7 bases; unmatched junction bases: 0. This CDR3 is 13 amino acids long. Newly diagnosed patients aged 18 to 65 had hyperthyroidism of under 2 months' duration. The study based diagnoses on clinical symptoms, serum thyroxine and TRAb, thyroid ultrasound and orbital computed tomography. The source of the sample is a study of T cells in Graves' hyperthyroidism and ophthalmopathy. Study-wide results and limits: Ophthalmopathy was separated from stable hyperthyroidism by a 13 V-J model.

There were TCR beta CDR3 regions amplified from RNA transcripts. With the HTBI primer set, the TCR CDR3 went through a first round of RT-PCR. TCRdb used MiXCR to reprocess the multiplex PCR reads, holding one entry per CDR3 protein. The data contain fewer than 900,000 distinct CDR3 sequences, roughly a sixth of them singletons. The sample comprised blood. The receptor was isolated from a woman in her forties or fifties with Graves' hyperthyroidism that later progressed to Graves' ophthalmopathy. The V gene is TRBV12-3 or TRBV12-4, the J gene TRBJ1-1, with 10 bases aligning to TRBD1. The DNA for the CDR3 is TGTGCCAGCAGTTTAGGGGACAGGGGTGAAGCTTTCTTT. Protein sequence: CASSLGDRGEAFF.